The 24 T cell receptor beta chains presented below share a single source sample, sequenced in a study of T cell responses to AZD1222 COVID-19 vaccine. Sequenced by immunoSEQ multiplex PCR; TCRdb stores in-frame clones only, minus some. The profile shows about 63,000 clones, about 83% of them singletons. This material consisted of peripheral blood, taken 28 days after the second AZD1222 dose. The receptors stem from an adult who received the AZD1222 COVID-19 vaccine.

J is TRBJ2-3 and V is TRBV5-1; TRBD1 or TRBD2 may be the D gene (6 bases each). Trimming took off 0 bases at V and 2 bases at J, with 10 bases between the two ends. The CDR3 runs to 15 residues. Germline CDR1 reads SGHRS; CDR2 reads YFSETQ. CDR3 amino acids: CASSLASGATDTQYF. Here the CDR3 DNA reads TGCGCCAGCAGCTTGGCCTCGGGGGCCACAGATACGCAGTATTTT.

The chain joins TRBV18 to TRBJ2-2; D gene unclear. The CDR3 has 14 amino acids. V shed 1 base and J shed 7 bases, with 10 bases lying between them. Germline V gene sequence: CDR1 KGHSH, CDR2 LQKENI. DNA for the CDR3: TGTGCCAGCTCACCACTTTCGAGTATCGGGGAGCTGTTTTTT. Protein sequence: CASSPLSSIGELFF.

The chain joins TRBV5-4 to TRBJ1-3, with D hard to call. Germline V gene sequence: CDR1 SGHNT, CDR2 YYREEE (reference sequence). V lost 4 bases and J lost 4, with 15 bases in between. The CDR3 totals 15 residues. The CDR3 coding sequence is TGTGCCAGCAGCCCTGGCGGGCAGTCGGGAAACACCATATATTTT. Translating gives CASSPGGQSGNTIYF. Using reference TRBV5-4 and TRBJ1-3 for the parts outside the CDR3, the full variable domain is ETGVTQSPTHLIKTRGQQVTLRCSSQSGHNTVSWYQQALGQGPQFIFQYYREEENGRGNFPPRFSGLQFPNYSSELNVNALELDDSALYLCASSPGGQSGNTIYFGEGSWLTVV.

In DNA form, the CDR3 reads TGTGCCACCGGGTCAGGGAATCAGCCCCAGCATTTT. It specifies CATGSGNQPQHF. J is TRBJ1-5 and V is TRBV24-1; the D gene is possibly TRBD1 (5 bases). With 9 bases removed from V and 4 bases from J, the gap between germline ends came to 9 bases. This CDR3 has 12 residues. CDR1 and CDR2 (germline): KGHDR, SFDVKD.

This clone was recorded once. The gene calls are TRBV10-2 and TRBJ1-5; possible D gene TRBD1, 5 bases. Between the trimmed V and J ends, which lost 7 bases and 2 bases, there was a span of 12 bases. Germline V gene sequence: CDR1 WSHSY, CDR2 SAAADI. The CDR3 length is 14 residues. The CDR3 DNA is TGCGCCAGCATGAGAGGGGTCGGCAATCAGCCCCAGCATTTT. This codes for CASMRGVGNQPQHF.

The chain uses TRBV28 and TRBJ1-1; D gene uncertain. Germline values: CDR1 MDHEN, CDR2 SYDVKM. Trimming took 6 bases from V and 4 from J, leaving 18 bases between them. CDR3 length equals 15 residues. The CDR3 DNA reads TGTGCCAGCAGCCCCCCCCTTGTGGGTTCCACTGAAGCTTTCTTT. Encoded protein: CASSPPLVGSTEAFF.

V usage is TRBV7-6 and J usage is TRBJ1-4; possible D gene TRBD1, 5 bases. V shed 2 bases and J shed 3 bases, with 16 bases lying between them. The CDR3 has 17 amino acids. Germline loops: CDR1 SGHVS, CDR2 FNYEAQ. The CDR3 nucleotides are TGTGCCAGCAGCTTAACTATGGGGCCGGGGGCTAATGAAAAACTGTTTTTT. Its protein product is CASSLTMGPGANEKLFF.

J is TRBJ1-2 and V is TRBV6-6; no clear D. Germline V gene lookup returns CDR1 MNHNY and CDR2 SVGAGI (reference sequence). V was shortened by 7 bases and J by 3 bases, with 12 bases between the two germline ends. The CDR3 runs 13 residues. The CDR3 nucleotides are TGTGCCAGCACCCTCCCCGGCGACTATGGCTACACCTTC. This encodes CASTLPGDYGYTF.

The chain combines TRBV19 with TRBJ2-1, with TRBD1 identical over 7 bases. Trimming cost V 6 bases and J 7 bases; bases outside gene matches: 6. The CDR3 has 13 residues. Germline V CDR1 and CDR2: LNHDA, SQIVND (reference sequence). The CDR3 loop reads CASSTGTENEQFF. CDR3 bases: TGTGCCAGTAGCACCGGGACAGAAAATGAGCAGTTCTTC.

The genes are TRBV24-1 and TRBJ2-5; D may correspond to TRBD1 or TRBD2 (5 bases each). The V and J ends lost 3 bases and 4 bases respectively, with 20 bases between them. The CDR3 is 17 amino acids. Germline V lookup: CDR1 KGHDR, CDR2 SFDVKD. Written as DNA, the CDR3 is TGTGCCACCAGTGATCCACCCCGGGACCCCAGGACAGAGACCCAGTACTTC. Translation: CATSDPPRDPRTETQYF.

The chain uses TRBV28 and TRBJ1-6, with a tentative D call TRBD1 (6 bases). V was trimmed by 3 bases and J by 9 bases, leaving 12 bases between them. The CDR3 spans 14 residues. Germline assignment: CDR1 MDHEN and CDR2 SYDVKM. The DNA for the CDR3 is TGTGCCAGCAGTTTTCCCTCGGGGGCTTCACCCCTCCACTTT. It is translated as CASSFPSGASPLHF.

This sequence joins TRBV4-3 and TRBJ1-2; D unclear. V was trimmed by 3 bases and J by 2 bases, leaving 16 bases between them. The CDR3 extends over 16 amino acids. In germline, CDR1 is LGHNA, CDR2 YSLEER. The CDR3 DNA follows: TGCGCCAGCAGCCACAACACCGCACGAAAAAACTATGGCTACACCTTC. As protein: CASSHNTARKNYGYTF.

V is TRBV7-6 and J is TRBJ2-3; perhaps TRBD2 as D (5 bases). Germline assignment: CDR1 SGHVS and CDR2 FNYEAQ. The CDR3 extends over 12 amino acids. Between the trimmed V and J ends, which lost 4 bases and 4 bases, there was a span of 6 bases. CDR3 sequence: CASSSGADTQYF. CDR3 nucleotides: TGTGCCAGCAGCTCCGGGGCAGATACGCAGTATTTT.

The gene calls are TRBV5-6 and TRBJ2-7, with D perhaps assigned TRBD1 or TRBD2 (5 bases each). The CDR3 loop spans 12 amino acids. The germline gives CDR1 SGHDT, CDR2 YYEEEE. V was shortened by 3 bases and J by 7 bases, with 11 bases between the two germline ends. The chain's CDR3 is CASSWGSREQYF. The CDR3 DNA is TGTGCCAGCAGCTGGGGGTCTCGTGAGCAGTACTTC.

This chain connects TRBV29-1 to TRBJ2-3, with 11 bases identical to TRBD2. The V gene's germline CDR1 is SQVTM and CDR2 ANQGSEA. V gave up 8 bases and J gave up 4 bases; unmatched junction bases: 5. There are 13 residues in the CDR3. CDR3 in amino acids: CSSIAGGPDTQYF. The DNA of the CDR3 is TGCAGCTCAATAGCGGGGGGGCCAGATACGCAGTATTTT.

The chain links TRBV24-1 to TRBJ1-1; 7 bases agree with TRBD1. Trimming at V came to 3 bases and at J to 3 bases, leaving 9 bases not matched to a gene. The CDR3 contains 16 residues. The V gene's germline CDR1 is KGHDR and CDR2 SFDVKD. Here the CDR3 DNA reads TGTGCCACCAGTGATAACAGGGGCGATAGTTACACTGAAGCTTTCTTT. Translation: CATSDNRGDSYTEAFF.

The CDR3 protein is CASSWGPGETQYF. The CDR3 DNA reads TGTGCCAGCAGCTGGGGGCCTGGAGAGACCCAGTACTTC. This chain joins TRBV13 and TRBJ2-5, with a weak D call TRBD1 (6 bases). Germline-derived CDR1 and CDR2 are PRHDT and FYEKMQ (reference sequence). V was trimmed by 4 bases and J by 4 bases, leaving 10 bases between them. CDR3 length: 13 residues.

This chain links TRBV18 with TRBJ1-6; D is unresolved. With 3 bases removed from V and 11 bases from J, the gap between germline ends came to 8 bases. CDR1 KGHSH and CDR2 LQKENI come from the germline V gene. The CDR3 sequence is 12 residues long. This CDR3 reads CASSPGMTPLHF. Written as DNA, the CDR3 is TGTGCCAGCTCACCGGGTATGACACCCCTCCACTTT.

Here the CDR3 reads CATSPGGDSVEKLFF. The CDR3 nucleotides read TGTGCCACCAGCCCCGGGGGGGACAGCGTTGAAAAACTGTTTTTT. This chain joins TRBV15 and TRBJ1-4; 7 nucleotides agree with TRBD1. Germline-derived CDR1 and CDR2 are LNHNV and YYDKDF (reference sequence). This CDR3 comprises 15 residues. V shed 5 bases, J shed 7 bases, and the junction held 10 bases outside the gene matches.

The rearrangement links TRBV6-2 or TRBV6-3 to TRBJ1-5; no firm D call. This CDR3 comprises 14 residues. V was cut by 0 bases and J by 6 bases, with 9 bases left in between. CDR1 and CDR2 (germline): MNHEY, SVGEGT. CDR3 nucleotides: TGTGCCAGCAGTTACTCTCGGCAGGCTCAGCCCCAGCATTTT. Protein sequence: CASSYSRQAQPQHF.

The chain uses TRBV5-6 and TRBJ2-2; 8 bases fit TRBD1. The CDR3 is 15 residues long. With V trimmed by 4 bases and J by 5 bases, 7 bases remained unmatched. From germline, CDR1 is SGHDT and CDR2 YYEEEE. CDR3 DNA: TGTGCCAGCAGCCCAATAAGGACAGGGACCGGGGAGCTGTTTTTT. It yields the protein CASSPIRTGTGELFF.

This chain joins TRBV11-3 and TRBJ2-3; 9 nucleotides align to TRBD2. The CDR3 has 15 amino acids. The V and J ends lost 5 bases and 2 bases, in that order; junction bases with no gene match: 5. The germline V gene has CDR1 SGHNT and CDR2 YENEEA. CDR3 in amino acids: CASSPGLANTDTQYF. DNA for the CDR3: TGTGCCAGCAGCCCCGGACTAGCGAACACAGATACGCAGTATTTT.

The rearrangement links TRBV7-2 to TRBJ1-5; 7 bases line up with TRBD1. The CDR3 extends over 18 amino acids. V was pared by 5 bases and J by 7 bases, with 20 bases of the junction left unmatched. CDR1 is SGHTA and CDR2 is FQGNSA in the germline V gene. The CDR3 spells CASSPQGVWEGAGQPQHF. For the CDR3, the DNA is TGTGCCAGCAGCCCCCAGGGGGTTTGGGAGGGGGCTGGACAGCCCCAGCATTTT. Variable domain in full (rest from reference TRBV7-2 and TRBJ1-5): GAGVSQSPSNKVTEKGKDVELRCDPISGHTALYWYRQSLGQGLEFLIYFQGNSAPDKSGLPSDRFSAERTGGSVSTLTIQRTQQEDSAVYLCASSPQGVWEGAGQPQHFGDGTRLSIL.

In DNA, the CDR3 is TGTGCCAGCCGGGTGAACACTGAAGCTTTCTTT. Protein product: CASRVNTEAFF. The rearrangement joins TRBV2 to TRBJ1-1; no definite D call. The CDR3 has 11 residues. V was shortened by 8 bases and J by 0 bases, with 4 bases between the two germline ends. The germline gives CDR1 SNHLY, CDR2 FYNNEI.